These 18 T cell receptor beta chains originate from one sample sequenced in a study of T cell changes during pregnancy in multiple sclerosis. Assay: immunoSEQ multiplex PCR; the TCRdb copy retains only in-frame clones and omits some. In the table there are tens of thousands of clones, 92% of which are singletons. The sample in question was CD4+ T cells from peripheral blood mononuclear cells, obtained in the third trimester of pregnancy. These receptors were obtained from a female donor with multiple sclerosis, enrolled in a pregnancy study.

This chain uses TRBV30 with TRBJ2-4; 7 bases are a match to TRBD2. The germline CDR1 and CDR2 sequences are GTSNPN and SVGIG (reference sequence). Unmatched junction bases numbered 2, after V lost 2 bases and J lost 13 bases. The CDR3 has 10 residues. The CDR3 reads CAWSRTRQYF. The DNA for the CDR3 is TGTGCCTGGAGTAGGACTAGACAGTACTTC.

This clone appeared once. The V gene is TRBV7-9, the J gene TRBJ2-1, with TRBD2 matching 11 bases. This CDR3 has 15 residues. V was pared by 5 bases and J by 5 bases, with 5 bases of the junction left unmatched. CDR1 is SEHNR and CDR2 is FQNEAQ in the germline V gene (reference sequence). The CDR3 here is CASSPPGLADNEQFF. The CDR3 region has the DNA TGTGCCAGCAGCCCCCCGGGACTAGCGGACAATGAGCAGTTCTTC.

This CDR3 is CASGLVLSSGGYNEQFF. The CDR3 region has the DNA TGTGCTAGTGGTTTGGTTTTGTCTAGCGGGGGGTACAATGAGCAGTTCTTC. The rearrangement uses TRBV12-5 and TRBJ2-1; TRBD2 agrees at 11 bases. The CDR3 has 17 residues. The J segment lost 4 bases and the V segment lost 0 bases, leaving 5 bases of the junction unmatched. The V gene's germline CDR1 is LGHNT and CDR2 FRNRAP.

The CDR3 DNA reads TGTGCCAGCAGCTTAGGGCAGTCTCCCACCGGGGAGCTGTTTTTT. Protein sequence: CASSLGQSPTGELFF. The chain is built from TRBV7-2 and TRBJ2-2; D not certain. V was pared by 1 base and J by 4 bases, with 10 bases between. CDR1 SGHTA and CDR2 FQGNSA come from the germline V gene. The CDR3 sequence is 15 residues long.

This clone was seen a single time. The V gene is TRBV6-1, the J gene TRBJ2-7; 9 positions match TRBD2. The V gene end was trimmed by 6 bases and the J gene end by 0 bases; junction bases not matched to a gene: 3. CDR3 length: 14 residues. The germline V gene has CDR1 MNHNS and CDR2 SASEGT. The CDR3 protein is CASRVTSGSYEQYF. The CDR3 region has the DNA TGTGCCAGCAGAGTGACTAGCGGCTCCTACGAGCAGTACTTC.

The genes are TRBV11-2 and TRBJ2-2; the D gene is possibly TRBD1 (6 bases). The germline V gene has CDR1 SGHAT and CDR2 FQNNGV. The CDR3 consists of 17 residues. Trimming shortened V by 5 bases and J by 4 bases, and 20 bases separated the two germline ends. CDR3 protein: CASSPLPGTRGTGELFF. CDR3 nucleotides: TGTGCCAGCAGCCCGTTGCCCGGGACAAGGGGCACCGGGGAGCTGTTTTTT.

V is TRBV29-1 and J is TRBJ2-5; TRBD2 aligns across 11 bases. The J segment lost 1 base and the V segment lost 4 bases, leaving 2 bases of the junction unmatched. Germline V gene data show CDR1 as SQVTM and CDR2 as ANQGSEA. The CDR3 runs 14 residues. CDR3 loop: CSVGTSGFQETQYF. CDR3 nucleotides: TGCAGCGTTGGGACTAGCGGGTTCCAAGAGACCCAGTACTTC. The variable domain in full, completed from reference TRBV29-1 and TRBJ2-5, reads SAVISQKPSRDICQRGTSLTIQCQVDSQVTMMFWYRQQPGQSLTLIATANQGSEATYESGFVIDKFPISRPNLTFSTLTVSNMSPEDSSIYLCSVGTSGFQETQYFGPGTRLLVL.

The chain uses TRBV30 and TRBJ2-6, with TRBD1 matching over 8 bases. Germline trimming cut 0 bases from V and 1 base from J; bases unmatched to any gene: 11. The V gene's germline CDR1 is GTSNPN and CDR2 SVGIG (reference sequence). The CDR3 is 19 residues long. CDR3 in amino acids: CAWSVGQGRSFSGANVLTF. The CDR3, as DNA: TGTGCCTGGAGTGTAGGACAGGGAAGGTCTTTTTCTGGGGCCAACGTCCTGACTTTC.

The chain is built from TRBV7-8 and TRBJ2-5; 7 nucleotides match TRBD2. Germline CDR1 is SGHVS and CDR2 is FQNEAQ. Germline trimming cut 2 bases from V and 4 bases from J; bases unmatched to any gene: 4. The CDR3 spans 14 residues. The CDR3 protein is CASSLSGEGETQYF. The CDR3 region has the DNA TGTGCCAGCAGCTTAAGCGGGGAGGGAGAGACCCAGTACTTC.

This rearrangement joins TRBV23-1 to TRBJ2-7, with 7 nucleotides matching TRBD2. TRBV23-1 is known as an ORF, though its function is uncertain. V trimming: 0 bases; J trimming: 5 bases; junction bases outside the gene matches: 7. The CDR3 length is 15 residues. The CDR3, as DNA: TGCGCCAGCAGTCAATCACCCCGGGGAGGGAACGAGCAGTACTTC. This encodes CASSQSPRGGNEQYF.

The chain links TRBV11-2 to TRBJ2-1, with 11 bases fitting TRBD2. V was pared by 2 bases and J by 8 bases, with 5 bases of the junction left unmatched. The germline CDR1 and CDR2 sequences are SGHAT and FQNNGV. There are 15 residues in the CDR3. The CDR3 reads CASSLTSGSFDEQFF. The DNA of the CDR3 is TGTGCCAGCAGCTTAACTAGCGGGAGTTTCGATGAGCAGTTCTTC.

This chain connects TRBV15 to TRBJ2-4; 8 positions match TRBD2. J gave up 6 bases and V 3 bases, and 7 bases lay outside the gene matches. The CDR3 is made up of 15 amino acids. Looked up from germline, CDR1 is LNHNV and CDR2 is YYDKDF (reference sequence). The CDR3 here is CATSRGAGVSNIQYF. The CDR3 region has the DNA TGTGCCACCAGCAGGGGAGCGGGAGTATCAAACATTCAGTACTTC.

The J gene is TRBJ1-1, the V gene TRBV19; D perhaps matches TRBD1 (5 bases). CDR3 length equals 13 residues. Germline loops: CDR1 LNHDA, CDR2 SQIVND (reference sequence). Trimming stripped 3 bases from V and 3 bases from J, with 8 bases between. The CDR3 DNA sequence: TGTGCCAGTAGTATTCAAGGGGACACTGAAGCTTTCTTT. Protein sequence: CASSIQGDTEAFF. The variable domain in full, completed from reference TRBV19 and TRBJ1-1, reads DGGITQSPKYLFRKEGQNVTLSCEQNLNHDAMYWYRQDPGQGLRLIYYSQIVNDFQKGDIAEGYSVSREKKESFPLTVTSAQKNPTAFYLCASSIQGDTEAFFGQGTRLTVV.

V usage is TRBV4-2 and J usage is TRBJ2-3; D is possibly TRBD2 (6 bases). CDR3 length: 19 amino acids. Per germline, CDR1 LGHNA and CDR2 YNFKEQ. The V end was cut by 0 bases, the J end by 0 bases, with 19 bases between. In nucleotides, the CDR3 is TGTGCCAGCAGCCAAGATGGTCCGGGACTCCCCAAAAGCACAGATACGCAGTATTTT. This sequence encodes CASSQDGPGLPKSTDTQYF.

The chain combines TRBV10-3 with TRBJ2-7; D may be TRBD2 (7 bases). The germline V and J ends were trimmed by 4 bases and 6 bases, with 13 bases remaining between them. The CDR3 contains 13 residues. CDR1 and CDR2 (germline): ENHRY, SYGVKD. For the CDR3, the DNA is TGTGCCATCAGTGCGGGGGGCCAACGCGAGCAGTACTTC. Amino acid sequence: CAISAGGQREQYF.

V and J are TRBV14 and TRBJ2-3, with TRBD2 matching 10 bases. The germline V gene has CDR1 SGHDN and CDR2 FVKESK. CDR3 length: 18 residues. V shed 0 bases and J 2 bases; nucleotides not matched to a gene: 8. The CDR3, as DNA: TGTGCCAGCAGCCAAGATGCTAGCGGGAGCGTTTTCACAGATACGCAGTATTTT. It specifies CASSQDASGSVFTDTQYF.

This chain connects TRBV27 to TRBJ1-4; TRBD1 aligns across 9 bases. Unmatched junction bases numbered 8, after V lost 1 base and J lost 2 bases. This CDR3 is built from 18 residues. CDR1 and CDR2 from the germline V gene are MNHEY and SMNVEV (reference sequence). CDR3 nucleotides: TGTGCCAGCAGTTTATTCGGGACAGGGTGGCCCACTAATGAAAAACTGTTTTTT. Amino acids: CASSLFGTGWPTNEKLFF.

The gene calls are TRBV7-6 and TRBJ2-5; 9 positions agree with TRBD2. The trim removed 4 bases at V and 4 bases at J, leaving 10 bases unmatched. The CDR3 loop spans 16 amino acids. Germline-derived CDR1 and CDR2 are SGHVS and FNYEAQ. In nucleotides, the CDR3 is TGTGCCAGCAGCTCCTTGGGAGCGGGAGGACGAGAGACCCAGTACTTC. It specifies CASSSLGAGGRETQYF.